Below are 3 T cell receptor beta chains sequenced from a single sample in a study of blood T cells in healthy people across ages. For the second PCR, which ran for about 7 to 12 cycles, a sample-barcoded 5' primer and a J-beta primer mix were used. MiXCR, run by TCRdb on the 5' RACE reads, gives a single entry per CDR3 protein. The data show hundreds of thousands of distinct CDR3 sequences, more than 20% seen once. The same sample was also studied in work on T cells of mothers and their children.

The sequenced sample was blood. Receptors originate from a boy younger than 18 in good health.

The rearrangement uses TRBV2 and TRBJ2-1; 7 nucleotides match TRBD2. The trim removed 7 bases at V and 7 bases at J, leaving 10 bases unmatched. This CDR3 has 14 amino acids. Germline V gene sequence: CDR1 SNHLY, CDR2 FYNNEI. The CDR3 region has the DNA TGTGCCAGCATTTCCGGGACGCGGGGGAATGAGCAGTTCTTC. This gives the protein CASISGTRGNEQFF. The full variable domain, its missing parts supplied by reference TRBV2 and TRBJ2-1, is EPEVTQTPSHQVTQMGQEVILRCVPISNHLYFYWYRQILGQKVEFLVSFYNNEISEKSEIFDDQFSVERPDGSNFTLKIRSTKLEDSAMYFCASISGTRGNEQFFGPGTRLTVL.

The rearrangement joins TRBV9 to TRBJ2-7; a weak D match, TRBD2 (6 bases). Trimming stripped 2 bases from V and 5 bases from J, with 17 bases between. CDR3 length: 15 amino acids. Germline assignment: CDR1 SGDLS and CDR2 YYNGEE. CDR3 amino acids: CASSVGGGGFNEQYF. CDR3 nucleotide sequence: TGTGCCAGCAGCGTGGGAGGAGGAGGTTTTAACGAGCAGTACTTC.

Only a few counts were recorded for this clonotype. The chain couples TRBV12-3 or TRBV12-4 to TRBJ2-7; a weak D match, TRBD1 (6 bases). Trimming stripped 3 bases from V and 0 bases from J, with 9 bases between. This CDR3 is 14 amino acids long. The CDR3 region has the DNA TGTGCCAGCAGTTTGGGGGCGGACTCCTACGAGCAGTACTTC. This encodes CASSLGADSYEQYF.